These 14 T cell receptor beta chains originate from one sample sequenced in a study of OX40 agonist ivuxolimab in advanced cancers. The data were produced by immunoSEQ multiplex PCR, yet TCRdb's version contains in-frame clones alone and is incomplete. This table has more than 65,000 clones, about 89% appearing once. The sample consisted of CD4+ or CD8+ T cells sorted from blood, taken in a trial of the OX40 agonist ivuxolimab. These receptors originate from an adult with an advanced solid tumor such as melanoma, head and neck, liver or kidney cancer.

This rearrangement joins TRBV10-3 to TRBJ1-2; D remains ambiguous. V shed 8 bases and J shed 5 bases, with 12 bases lying between them. Germline V gives CDR1 ENHRY, CDR2 SYGVKD. The CDR3 is 12 residues long. The CDR3 coding sequence is TGTGCCATCTTTCGGGAGGCTTATGGCTACACCTTC. As protein: CAIFREAYGYTF.

The chain uses TRBV5-1 and TRBJ2-5, with 9 bases that match TRBD2. The CDR3 length is 16 residues. V lost 0 bases, J lost 5 bases, and 8 bases stayed unmatched. The germline gives CDR1 SGHRS, CDR2 YFSETQ. CDR3 coding DNA: TGCGCCAGCAGCTTGGAGGTTAGCGGGAGTCGGGAGACCCAGTACTTC. Encoded protein: CASSLEVSGSRETQYF.

This clone was detected only once. This rearrangement joins TRBV5-1 to TRBJ2-7, with 9 bases matching TRBD2. Unmatched junction bases numbered 11, after V lost 4 bases and J lost 6 bases. Germline CDR1 SGHRS, CDR2 YFSETQ. The CDR3 covers 15 residues. DNA for the CDR3: TGCGCCAGCAGCCCAGGGGTAGCGGGAGAAGGCGAGCAGTACTTC. The encoded protein is CASSPGVAGEGEQYF.

Concerning this clone itself: Sequence at one end of the junction differs from germline and may be a read error. Additional DNA sequences in this sample encode the identical CDR3. The chain has TRBV6-4 and TRBJ1-3; possible D gene TRBD1, 5 bases. The CDR3 spans 15 residues. The germline V gene has CDR1 MRHNA and CDR2 SNTAGT. The CDR3 loop reads CASSEDNSPGNTIYF. The CDR3 DNA sequence: TGCGCCAGCAGCGAGGACAATTCCCCCGGAAACACCATATATTTT.

The chain employs TRBV10-3 and TRBJ2-7; 10 positions agree with TRBD1. Germline trimming cut 5 bases from V and 3 bases from J; bases unmatched to any gene: 4. From germline, CDR1 is ENHRY and CDR2 SYGVKD. The CDR3 consists of 14 residues. CDR3 nucleotide sequence: TGTGCCATCAGTCCGGGACAGGGGAACTACGAGCAGTACTTC. Translated: CAISPGQGNYEQYF.

This chain uses TRBV2 with TRBJ1-2; D uncertain. Germline V lookup: CDR1 SNHLY, CDR2 FYNNEI. V lost 1 base and J 4 bases, leaving 22 bases between the germline ends. The CDR3 loop spans 18 amino acids. In DNA, the CDR3 is TGTGCCAGCAGTGAAGTAGGTGGTACAACCAGTATTAGCTATGGCTACACCTTC. It is translated as CASSEVGGTTSISYGYTF.

The chain combines TRBV14 with TRBJ2-7; 7 bases agree with TRBD1. The CDR3 covers 12 residues. Germline assignment: CDR1 SGHDN and CDR2 FVKESK. After removal of 4 bases from V and 9 bases from J, the junction contained 6 bases not matched to a gene. The CDR3 region is CASSLDRVWQYF. Written as DNA, the CDR3 is TGTGCCAGCAGCCTAGACAGGGTTTGGCAGTACTTC.

CDR3 amino acids: CASSTRGGLGNIQYF. The CDR3 nucleotides are TGTGCCAGCAGCACAAGGGGAGGGTTAGGAAACATTCAGTACTTC. This chain links TRBV14 with TRBJ2-4; TRBD2 agrees at 7 bases. The J segment lost 6 bases and the V segment lost 5 bases, leaving 10 bases of the junction unmatched. CDR3 size: 15 residues. Germline CDR1 SGHDN, CDR2 FVKESK.

The J gene is TRBJ2-1, the V gene TRBV27, with 11 positions matching TRBD2. Germline CDR1 reads MNHEY; CDR2 reads SMNVEV (reference sequence). With V trimmed by 7 bases and J by 9 bases, 8 bases remained unmatched. The CDR3 covers 14 residues. CDR3 in DNA: TGTGCCAGCATACCGGGACTAGCGGCACGTGAGCAGTTCTTC. Protein sequence: CASIPGLAAREQFF.

The gene calls are TRBV29-1 and TRBJ1-2; D is undetermined. The V gene's germline CDR1 is SQVTM and CDR2 ANQGSEA. The CDR3 extends over 9 amino acids. V was shortened by 3 bases and J by 8 bases, with 4 bases between the two germline ends. CDR3: CSVDPGYTF. The CDR3 DNA reads as TGCAGCGTTGACCCGGGCTACACCTTC. The full variable domain, completed using reference TRBV29-1 and TRBJ1-2, is SAVISQKPSRDICQRGTSLTIQCQVDSQVTMMFWYRQQPGQSLTLIATANQGSEATYESGFVIDKFPISRPNLTFSTLTVSNMSPEDSSIYLCSVDPGYTFGSGTRLTVV.

The genes are TRBV19 and TRBJ1-1; D gene uncertain. V was shortened by 10 bases and J by 0 bases, with 12 bases between the two germline ends. In germline, CDR1 is LNHDA, CDR2 SQIVND (reference sequence). CDR3 length: 13 amino acids. In nucleotides, the CDR3 is TGTGCCACCTTGACAAAAATGAACACTGAAGCTTTCTTT. Its protein product is CATLTKMNTEAFF.

The chain carries TRBV6-1 and TRBJ2-2; no clear D gene. Trimming pared 6 bases from V and 3 bases from J, leaving 8 bases between. Germline V lookup: CDR1 MNHNS, CDR2 SASEGT. This CDR3 comprises 13 residues. The CDR3 coding sequence is TGTGCCAGCAGCAACAAGCACACCGGGGAGCTGTTTTTT. It encodes CASSNKHTGELFF.

The chain combines TRBV29-1 with TRBJ2-7; either TRBD1 or TRBD2 may fit D (5 bases each). CDR1 SQVTM and CDR2 ANQGSEA come from the germline V gene. V lost 2 bases and J 3 bases, leaving 17 bases between the germline ends. The CDR3 length is 15 residues. CDR3 loop: CSVEWGGGEGYEQYF. CDR3 nucleotides: TGCAGCGTTGAATGGGGTGGGGGAGAGGGCTACGAGCAGTACTTC.

The chain couples TRBV11-2 to TRBJ2-7; D unclear. Trimming removed 3 bases from V and 1 base from J, with 10 bases in between. The CDR3 has 14 amino acids. Germline-derived CDR1 and CDR2 are SGHAT and FQNNGV. In DNA form, the CDR3 reads TGTGCCAGCAGCTTGAAAAGAGATTCCTACGAGCAGTACTTC. Its translation is CASSLKRDSYEQYF.